Shown below are 5 T cell receptor beta chains from a single sample sequenced in a study of CD8 T cells in Susac syndrome. Random hexamers served to reverse transcribe roughly 0.45 to 1 ug RNA. One entry per CDR3 protein results from TCRdb running MiXCR on the immunoSEQ multiplex PCR reads. In the table there are 190,000 or so distinct CDR3 sequences, over 90% of which are singletons. Sequencing was carried out using CD4+ T cells from PBMCs. The receptors were sampled from a human donor with multiple sclerosis.

CDR3 in DNA: TGCAGCGTGGGACAGGGGGCTGGGGTTGGCAATCAGCCCCAGCATTTT. Amino acids: CSVGQGAGVGNQPQHF. The chain has TRBV29-1 and TRBJ1-5; 12 nucleotides align to TRBD1. Germline CDR1 and CDR2: SQVTM and ANQGSEA. CDR3 size: 16 residues. The trim removed 6 bases at V and 2 bases at J, leaving 8 bases unmatched.

The chain recombines TRBV6-1 with TRBJ2-5; D tentatively reads TRBD1 or TRBD2 (5 bases each). V gave up 6 bases and J gave up 2 bases, with 16 bases separating them. The CDR3 spans 15 residues. Germline assignment: CDR1 MNHNS and CDR2 SASEGT. This CDR3 reads CASRRDRVGQETQYF. The CDR3 coding sequence is TGTGCCAGCAGGAGGGACCGCGTGGGGCAAGAGACCCAGTACTTC.

The CDR3 here is CAWDRGLEQPQHF. The DNA for the CDR3 is TGTGCCTGGGACAGGGGGCTAGAACAGCCCCAGCATTTT. The rearrangement uses TRBV30 and TRBJ1-5, with 10 nucleotides matching TRBD1. Germline CDR1 and CDR2: GTSNPN and SVGIG (reference sequence). V lost 5 bases, J lost 7 bases, and 5 bases stayed unmatched. CDR3 length equals 13 residues.

The chain combines TRBV29-1 with TRBJ2-3; TRBD2 might be the D (6 bases). CDR1 is SQVTM and CDR2 is ANQGSEA in the germline V gene. This CDR3 contains 12 residues. The ends were cut back, 0 bases at V and 6 bases at J, with 7 bases in the middle. The CDR3 loop is CSVEDRGDTQYF. The CDR3 bases are TGCAGCGTTGAAGATCGGGGGGATACGCAGTATTTT.

This chain joins TRBV10-3 and TRBJ2-1; D unresolved. Germline CDR1 is ENHRY and CDR2 is SYGVKD. The CDR3 contains 12 residues. Trimming left V 5 bases short and J 8 bases short, with 10 bases between. As DNA, the CDR3 is TGTGCCATCAGTCGGAACGACGATGAGCAGTTCTTC. It yields the protein CAISRNDDEQFF.